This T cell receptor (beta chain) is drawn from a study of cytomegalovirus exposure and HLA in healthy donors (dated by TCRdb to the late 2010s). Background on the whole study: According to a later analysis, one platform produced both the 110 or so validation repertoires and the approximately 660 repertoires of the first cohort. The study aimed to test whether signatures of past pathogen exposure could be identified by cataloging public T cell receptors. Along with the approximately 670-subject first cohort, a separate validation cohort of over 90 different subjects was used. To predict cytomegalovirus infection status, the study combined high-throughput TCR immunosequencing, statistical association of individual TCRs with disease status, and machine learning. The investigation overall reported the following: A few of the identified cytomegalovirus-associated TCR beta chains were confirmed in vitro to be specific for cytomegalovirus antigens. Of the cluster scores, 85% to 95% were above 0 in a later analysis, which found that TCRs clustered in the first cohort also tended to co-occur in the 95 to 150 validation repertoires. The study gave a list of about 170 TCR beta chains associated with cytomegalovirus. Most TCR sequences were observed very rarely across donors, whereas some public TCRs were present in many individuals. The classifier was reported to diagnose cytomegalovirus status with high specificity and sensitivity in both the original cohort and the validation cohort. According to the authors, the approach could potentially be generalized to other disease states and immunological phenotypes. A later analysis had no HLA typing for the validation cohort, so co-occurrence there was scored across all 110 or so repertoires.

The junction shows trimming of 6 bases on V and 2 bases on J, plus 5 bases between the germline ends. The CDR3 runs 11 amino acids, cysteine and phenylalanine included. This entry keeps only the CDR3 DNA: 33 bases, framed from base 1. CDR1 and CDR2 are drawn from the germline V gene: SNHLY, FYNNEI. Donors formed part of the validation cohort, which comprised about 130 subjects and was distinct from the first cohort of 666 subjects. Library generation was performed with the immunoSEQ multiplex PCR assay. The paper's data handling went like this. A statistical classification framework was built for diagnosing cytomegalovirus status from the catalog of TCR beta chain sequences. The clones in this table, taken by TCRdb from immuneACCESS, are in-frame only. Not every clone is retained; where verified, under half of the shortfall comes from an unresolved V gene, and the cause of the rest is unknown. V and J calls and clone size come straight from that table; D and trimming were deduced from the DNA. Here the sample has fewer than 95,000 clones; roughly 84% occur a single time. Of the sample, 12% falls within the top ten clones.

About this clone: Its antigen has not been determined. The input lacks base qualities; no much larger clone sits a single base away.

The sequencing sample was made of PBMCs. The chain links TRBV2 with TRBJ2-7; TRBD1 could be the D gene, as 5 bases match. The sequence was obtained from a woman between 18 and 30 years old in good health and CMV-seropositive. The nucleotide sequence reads TGTGCCAGCAGGGGGCCCTACGAGCAGTACTTC. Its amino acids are CASRGPYEQYF. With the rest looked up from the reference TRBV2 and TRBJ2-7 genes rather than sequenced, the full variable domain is EPEVTQTPSHQVTQMGQEVILRCVPISNHLYFYWYRQILGQKVEFLVSFYNNEISEKSEIFDDQFSVERPDGSNFTLKIRSTKLEDSAMYFCASRGPYEQYFGPGTRLTVT.